This T cell receptor beta chain was retrieved from a study of blood T cell repertoires in COVID-19. Trimming took off 6 bases at V and 5 bases at J, with 8 bases between the two ends. The CDR3 runs to 12 residues. Profiling relied on immunoSEQ multiplex PCR, and the TCRdb table lists in-frame clones only, not all of them. The data contain 150,000 to 200,000 clones, about 87% of them singletons. The sequencing sample was made of peripheral blood. The TCR comes from a woman between 70 and 85 years old with COVID-19, enrolled during active disease. The genes are TRBV12-3 or TRBV12-4 and TRBJ2-1; D is uncertain. Written as DNA, the CDR3 is TGTGCCAGCAGCCAAAACAACAATGAGCAGTTCTTC. Encoded protein: CASSQNNNEQFF.